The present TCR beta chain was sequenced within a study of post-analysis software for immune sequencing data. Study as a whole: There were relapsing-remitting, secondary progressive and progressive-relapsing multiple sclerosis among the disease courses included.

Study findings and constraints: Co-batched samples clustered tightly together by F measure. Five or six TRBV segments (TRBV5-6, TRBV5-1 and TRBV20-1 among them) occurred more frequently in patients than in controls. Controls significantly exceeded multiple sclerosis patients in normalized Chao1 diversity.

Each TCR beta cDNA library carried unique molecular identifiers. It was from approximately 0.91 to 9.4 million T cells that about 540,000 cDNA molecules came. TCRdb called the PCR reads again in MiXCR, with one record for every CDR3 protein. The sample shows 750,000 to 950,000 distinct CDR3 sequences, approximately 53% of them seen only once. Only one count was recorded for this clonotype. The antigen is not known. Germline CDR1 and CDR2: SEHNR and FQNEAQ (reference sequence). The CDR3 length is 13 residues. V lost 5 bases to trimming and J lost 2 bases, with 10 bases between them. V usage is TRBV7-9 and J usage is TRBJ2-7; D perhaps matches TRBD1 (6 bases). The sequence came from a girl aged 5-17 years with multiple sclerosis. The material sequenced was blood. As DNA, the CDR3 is TGTGCCAGCAGCCGACAGGATCCCTACGAGCAGTACTTC. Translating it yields CASSRQDPYEQYF.